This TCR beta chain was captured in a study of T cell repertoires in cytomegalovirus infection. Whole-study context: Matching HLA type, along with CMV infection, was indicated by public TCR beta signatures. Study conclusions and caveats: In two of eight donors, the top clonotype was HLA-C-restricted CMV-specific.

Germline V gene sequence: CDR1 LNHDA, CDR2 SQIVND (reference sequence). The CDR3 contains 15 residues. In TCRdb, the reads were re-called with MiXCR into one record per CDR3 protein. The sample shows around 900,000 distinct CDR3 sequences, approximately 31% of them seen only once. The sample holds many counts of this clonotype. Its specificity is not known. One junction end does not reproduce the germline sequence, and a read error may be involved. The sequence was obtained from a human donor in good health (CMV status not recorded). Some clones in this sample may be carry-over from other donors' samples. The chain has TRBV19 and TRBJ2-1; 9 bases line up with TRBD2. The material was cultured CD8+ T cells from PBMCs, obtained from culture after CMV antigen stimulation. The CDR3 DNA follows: TGCGCCAGCAGCATCTCTAGCGGGGCCTACAATGAGCAGTTCTTC. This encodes CASSISSGAYNEQFF.